The TCR beta chain described here comes from a study of shared clonotypes between healthy human individuals. Study-wide results and limits: It was observed that approximately 5% of naive CD4 clonotypes were shared across a few donors. Larger estimated richness was generally recorded for naive subsets relative to memory subsets.

V lost 5 bases and J lost 6; bases outside the gene matches: 13. Germline-derived CDR1 and CDR2 are SEHNR and FQNEAQ (reference sequence). There are 15 residues in the CDR3. Profiled with immunoSEQ multiplex PCR; TCRdb holds only in-frame clones, not every one. Of about 1.5 million clones in the sample, around 97% were seen once. Regarding this clone: The target antigen is unknown.

The rearrangement links TRBV7-9 to TRBJ2-7, with TRBD2 matching 7 bases. Sequencing input: naive CD4+ T cells sorted from blood. Noted subset: CD45RA+ positively selected. The TCR originated in a man aged 30-40 years in good health. The CDR3 DNA reads as TGTGCCAGCAGCCTCGGGGGGACCCCCGGGCTCGAGCAGTACTTC. Its translation: CASSLGGTPGLEQYF.